This T cell receptor (beta chain) was identified during a study of long-term antiretroviral therapy in people with HIV. Study findings and constraints: ART-treated samples gained diversity yet remained below transplant donor controls.

Between the trimmed V and J ends, which lost 10 bases and 4 bases, there was a span of 11 bases. The germline V gene encodes CDR1 MDHEN and CDR2 SYDVKM. The CDR3 extends over 11 amino acids. This clone was detected only a few times. Its target is not known. immunoSEQ v3.0 was run at survey level. TCRdb's copy holds only in-frame clones and misses some; the assay was immunoSEQ multiplex PCR. This sample carries 30,000 to 40,000 clones, roughly 77% of them seen once, and the ten largest clones take 3% to 4%. The chain couples TRBV28 to TRBJ2-7; either TRBD1 or TRBD2 may supply D (5 bases each). The source material was unsorted PBMCs, sampled 1.9 years after starting antiretroviral therapy. This TCR was sampled from a young man with HIV. DNA for the CDR3: TGTGCCACCACGGGGCAATACGAGCAGTACGTC. This sequence encodes CATTGQYEQYV.